This TCR beta chain was sequenced in a study of control samples from healthy donors and cancer patients. Profiling relied on immunoSEQ multiplex PCR, and the TCRdb table lists in-frame clones only, not all of them. This repertoire shows 95,000 to 150,000 clones, 87% found once; its top ten account for 9% to 13%. V trimming: 4 bases; J trimming: 1 base; junction bases outside the gene matches: 6. In germline, CDR1 is LGHDT, CDR2 YNNKEL (reference sequence). CDR3 size: 16 residues. This rearrangement joins TRBV3-1 (or the pseudogene TRBV3-2) to TRBJ2-3; 9 bases agree with TRBD1. The TCR originated in a man aged 25-40 years in good health. The sample comprised blood. The CDR3 loop reads CASSPGRTGGTDTQYF. CDR3 DNA sequence: TGTGCCAGCAGCCCCGGCCGGACAGGGGGCACAGATACGCAGTATTTT.